Described below is a single TCR beta chain sequence and its context. This receptor's antigen is unknown. The sample holds no much larger clone one base away, and base qualities are not on file. The data originate from a study of Ad26.COV2.S vaccination and SARS-CoV-2 variants (dated by TCRdb to the early 2020s). Context from the whole study: Donors in the vaccine arm were drawn from COV1001, a multicentre, randomized, double-blind, placebo-controlled phase I-IIa trial testing Ad26.COV2.S in healthy adults. A total of 32 samples were included in the TCR-sequenced set, comprising around 19 Ad26.COV2.S vaccine recipients, 5 placebo recipients and 8 SARS-CoV-2 convalescent individuals. Trial participants were randomized into five groups of five, in which low-dose or high-dose Ad26.COV2.S was given once or twice, or placebo was given on both occasions. Ad26.COV2.S was given intramuscularly at 5x10^10 or 1x10^11 viral particles, as a single shot or as two shots 56 days apart. TCRbeta repertoire sequencing was used to assess the specificity and breadth of SARS-CoV-2-reactive T cell receptors after Ad26.COV2.S vaccination. Investigators remained blinded to trial group allocation during experiments and outcome assessment.

Read against the paper, the sample's treatment or condition label means: 15 to 20 received Ad26.COV2.S at low or high dose, single or two shots; 5 received placebo; per-sample allocation not given. Repertoires of vaccine and placebo recipients were sequenced from samples collected on day 63 after the first injection. Between 29 July and 7 August 2020, Cohort 1b enrolled approximately 26 adults aged 18-55 years at one site in Boston, USA. Ad26.COV2.S consisted of a replication-incompetent adenovirus type 26 vector by which a prefusion-stabilized SARS-CoV-2 spike protein from the original Wuhan strain was expressed. The immunoSEQ Assay was the method used to sequence TCRbeta CDR3 regions. After extraction, genomic DNA underwent amplification by bias-controlled multiplex PCR, followed by high-throughput sequencing. Per the original workflow: To quantify the absolute abundance of every unique TCRbeta CDR3 region, sequences were collapsed and filtered. T cell fraction was estimated by normalizing TCRbeta template counts to usable DNA, with usable DNA measured through amplification of reference genes found in all nucleated cells. Repertoire TCRs were annotated as SARS-CoV-2-specific when V gene, CDR3 amino acid sequence and J gene were exactly matched to a known reactive TCR set. The reference SARS-CoV-2 TCR set came from MIRA and was filtered for enrichment in COVID-19-positive ImmuneCODE repertoires, removing public or cross-reactive TCRs. Using the MIRA antigens, annotated TCRs were further analysed by specific ORF or by position within an ORF. Breadth was defined as the number of annotated unique rearrangements divided by the total number of unique productive rearrangements, and depth was defined as the summed frequency of the annotated unique rearrangements. TCR breadth was compared between groups using two-sided Wilcoxon rank-sum tests. This is the immuneACCESS table as TCRdb keeps it, with only in-frame sequences that have V and J called. A part of the clones is gone; compared with another copy, unresolved V genes explain less than half, and the rest is unexplained. The V and J calls and clone size are taken from that table; D and trimming were inferred from the DNA. This sample comprises hundreds of thousands of clones, about 93% of them detected only once. Jointly, the top ten make up roughly an eighth of the sample.

Cut back by 6 bases and 4 bases, the V and J ends lie 9 bases apart. The CDR3 covers 12 residues, taking in both the cysteine and the phenylalanine. Only the CDR3 part of the read is kept: 36 bases, read in frame from the first base. The germline V gene encodes CDR1 MNHNY and CDR2 SVGAGI (reference sequence). The full study reports these points: Ad26.COV2.S recipients had higher spike-specific TCR breadth than placebo recipients (P = 0.0014). Comparing responses between vaccine doses or regimens was not something the study was powered to do. The authors noted that total T cell responses may have been underestimated by the TCR breadth and depth analyses. Non-spike TCR breadth was comparable between vaccine and placebo recipients, consistent with the vaccine containing only spike. Substantial breadth of spike-specific CD8+ and CD4+ T cell responses was reported after vaccination.

This receptor chain uses TRBV6-6 and TRBJ1-2, with the D gene uncertain. The clonotype was recovered from a person aged 18-60 years who received the Ad26.COV2.S COVID-19 vaccine or a placebo. Sequences were derived from peripheral blood, sampled in a trial of Ad26.COV2.S vaccine versus placebo. The sequenced DNA is TGTGCCAGCAGGAAGGAGGCCTATGGCTACACCTTC. Its protein reads: CASRKEAYGYTF.